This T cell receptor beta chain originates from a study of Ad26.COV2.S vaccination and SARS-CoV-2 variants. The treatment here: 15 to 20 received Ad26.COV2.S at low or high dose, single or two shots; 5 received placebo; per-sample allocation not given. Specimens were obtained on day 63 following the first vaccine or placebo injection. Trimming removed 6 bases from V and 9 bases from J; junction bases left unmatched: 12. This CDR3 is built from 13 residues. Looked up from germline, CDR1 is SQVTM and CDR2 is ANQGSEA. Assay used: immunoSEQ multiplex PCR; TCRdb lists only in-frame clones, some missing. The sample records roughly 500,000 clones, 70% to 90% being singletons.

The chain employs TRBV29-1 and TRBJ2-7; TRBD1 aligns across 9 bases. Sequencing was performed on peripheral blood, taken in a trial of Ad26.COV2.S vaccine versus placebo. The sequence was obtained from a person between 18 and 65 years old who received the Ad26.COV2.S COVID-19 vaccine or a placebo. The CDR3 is CSVGQGSKVGQYF. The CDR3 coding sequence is TGCAGCGTAGGACAGGGGAGTAAGGTGGGGCAGTACTTC.